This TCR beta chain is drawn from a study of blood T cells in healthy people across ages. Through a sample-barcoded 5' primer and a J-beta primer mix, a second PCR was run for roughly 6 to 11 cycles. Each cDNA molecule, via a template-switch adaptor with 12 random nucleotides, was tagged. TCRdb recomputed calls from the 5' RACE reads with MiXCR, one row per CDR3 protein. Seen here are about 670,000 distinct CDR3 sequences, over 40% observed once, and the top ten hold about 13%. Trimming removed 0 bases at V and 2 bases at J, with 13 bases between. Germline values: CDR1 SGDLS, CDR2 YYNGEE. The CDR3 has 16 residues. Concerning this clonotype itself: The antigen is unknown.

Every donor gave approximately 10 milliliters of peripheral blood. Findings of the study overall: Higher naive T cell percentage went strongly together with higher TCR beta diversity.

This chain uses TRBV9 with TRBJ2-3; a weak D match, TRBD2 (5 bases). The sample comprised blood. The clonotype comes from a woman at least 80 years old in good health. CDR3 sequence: CASSVVGRAVTDTQYF. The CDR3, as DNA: TGTGCCAGCAGCGTAGTTGGGCGGGCGGTCACAGATACGCAGTATTTT. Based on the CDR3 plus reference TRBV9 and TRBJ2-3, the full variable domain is DSGVTQTPKHLITATGQRVTLRCSPRSGDLSVYWYQQSLDQGLQFLIQYYNGEERAKGNILERFSAQQFPDLHSELNLSSLELGDSALYFCASSVVGRAVTDTQYFGPGTRLTVL.